This passage covers 29 T cell receptor beta chains from one sample sequenced in a study of shared clonotypes between healthy human individuals. Method: immunoSEQ multiplex PCR; TCRdb's copy keeps in-frame clones and lacks some. This sample carries roughly 700,000 clones, about 74% of them seen once, and the ten largest clones take approximately 1.6%. The specimen sequenced was memory CD4+ T cells sorted from blood. Subset here: CD45RA-negative fraction. These receptors were obtained from a woman aged 25 to 39 in good health.

The chain employs TRBV28 and TRBJ2-7, with 8 bases matching TRBD2. In germline, CDR1 is MDHEN, CDR2 SYDVKM. V was clipped by 5 bases and J by 5 bases; unmatched bases: 11. This CDR3 is built from 15 residues. This CDR3 reads CASSISGGRTHEQYF. Here the CDR3 DNA reads TGTGCCAGCAGTATTAGTGGCGGGAGGACCCACGAGCAGTACTTC.

The chain employs TRBV10-3 and TRBJ2-1; D is ambiguous. CDR3 length: 12 residues. V dropped 3 bases and J dropped 7 bases, with 7 bases sitting between them. CDR1 is ENHRY and CDR2 is SYGVKD in the germline V gene. The DNA of the CDR3 is TGTGCCATCAGTGAACTCGCAAATGAGCAGTTCTTC. Translating gives CAISELANEQFF.

This sequence joins TRBV5-6 and TRBJ1-2; D may be TRBD1 (6 bases). CDR3 length: 15 amino acids. Germline-derived CDR1 and CDR2 are SGHDT and YYEEEE. The germline V and J ends were trimmed by 6 bases and 2 bases, with 17 bases remaining between them. CDR3 in amino acids: CASISYTGQNYGYTF. CDR3 sequence (DNA): TGTGCCAGCATCTCCTATACCGGACAGAACTATGGCTACACCTTC.

The chain carries TRBV7-9 and TRBJ1-2; no clear D gene. This CDR3 spans 13 amino acids. V was clipped by 0 bases and J by 8 bases, with 10 bases between them. Germline CDR1 and CDR2: SEHNR and FQNEAQ (reference sequence). The CDR3 loop is CASSLAPQRGYTF. CDR3 DNA sequence: TGTGCCAGCAGCTTAGCCCCCCAGCGAGGCTACACCTTC.

The rearrangement uses TRBV7-9 and TRBJ1-5; 8 bases fit TRBD1. The CDR3 runs 13 residues. Germline V gene data show CDR1 as SEHNR and CDR2 as FQNEAQ (reference sequence). The V and J ends lost 3 bases and 7 bases, in that order; junction bases with no gene match: 2. This chain's CDR3 is CASSLTGEQPQHF. The CDR3 DNA is TGTGCCAGCAGCTTGACAGGGGAACAGCCCCAGCATTTT.

This chain connects TRBV11-2 to TRBJ1-3; D gene unclear. Trimming cost V 5 bases and J 0 bases, with 8 bases left between them. The CDR3 consists of 14 residues. Germline V gene data show CDR1 as SGHAT and CDR2 as FQNNGV. The CDR3 DNA reads as TGTGCCAGCAGCCCGGCCCGCTCTGGAAACACCATATATTTT. It encodes CASSPARSGNTIYF.

J is TRBJ2-2 and V is TRBV5-1; 8 bases align to TRBD1. The CDR3 contains 15 residues. The germline CDR1 and CDR2 sequences are SGHRS and YFSETQ. V trimming: 4 bases; J trimming: 6 bases; junction bases outside the gene matches: 8. This chain's CDR3 is CASSTGQGRSGELFF. CDR3 nucleotide sequence: TGCGCCAGCAGCACCGGACAGGGAAGGTCCGGGGAGCTGTTTTTT.

This chain links TRBV19 with TRBJ1-2; tentatively, D is TRBD1 (5 bases). Trimming took off 7 bases at V and 8 bases at J, with 17 bases between the two ends. The CDR3 has 13 amino acids. The germline V gene has CDR1 LNHDA and CDR2 SQIVND (reference sequence). The CDR3 bases are TGTGCCAGTATTGCGCCAGGGACGGGAGGCTACACCTTC. The encoded protein is CASIAPGTGGYTF.

The chain uses TRBV10-3 and TRBJ1-4; a weak D match, TRBD1 (6 bases). Germline-derived CDR1 and CDR2 are ENHRY and SYGVKD. This CDR3 has 13 amino acids. The V and J ends lost 11 bases and 4 bases respectively, with 14 bases between them. CDR3 in DNA: TGTGCCGCTTCAGGGGCAAGTAATGAAAAACTGTTTTTT. This codes for CAASGASNEKLFF.

This chain connects TRBV2 to TRBJ1-5; no firm D call. Trimming shortened V by 5 bases and J by 0 bases, and 8 bases separated the two germline ends. The CDR3 is 14 amino acids. CDR1 and CDR2 from the germline V gene are SNHLY and FYNNEI. This CDR3 reads CASSKENSNQPQHF. The CDR3 nucleotides are TGTGCCAGCAGTAAGGAAAATAGCAATCAGCCCCAGCATTTT.

This clone was seen a few times. The chain combines TRBV5-1 with TRBJ2-5; D gene ambiguous. V shed 2 bases and J shed 5 bases, with 22 bases lying between them. The CDR3 loop spans 17 amino acids. CDR1 is SGHRS and CDR2 is YFSETQ in the germline V gene. The CDR3 DNA reads as TGCGCCAGCAGCTTCAAGGCGCTCGGGTTCTCGACGGAGACCCAGTACTTC. Amino acids: CASSFKALGFSTETQYF. Based on the CDR3 plus reference TRBV5-1 and TRBJ2-5, the full variable domain is KAGVTQTPRYLIKTRGQQVTLSCSPISGHRSVSWYQQTPGQGLQFLFEYFSETQRNKGNFPGRFSGRQFSNSRSEMNVSTLELGDSALYLCASSFKALGFSTETQYFGPGTRLLVL.

This sequence joins TRBV28 and TRBJ1-2; D not certain. Between the trimmed V and J ends, which lost 6 bases and 4 bases, there was a span of 3 bases. The CDR3 consists of 10 residues. CDR1 and CDR2 from the germline V gene are MDHEN and SYDVKM. The CDR3 DNA is TGTGCCAGCAGGTCCTATGGCTACACCTTC. Its protein is CASRSYGYTF.

The gene calls are TRBV27 and TRBJ2-2; maybe TRBD2 (6 bases). There are 16 residues in the CDR3. CDR1 is MNHEY and CDR2 is SMNVEV in the germline V gene (reference sequence). V shed 5 bases and J shed 2 bases, with 15 bases lying between them. The CDR3 spells CASSPRGAFNTGELFF. CDR3 sequence (DNA): TGTGCCAGCAGTCCACGCGGGGCCTTCAACACCGGGGAGCTGTTTTTT.

This chain links TRBV29-1 with TRBJ2-2; TRBD2 matches 8 bases. Losses at the gene ends were 2 bases for V and 7 bases for J; bases not matched to a gene: 12. The germline V gene encodes CDR1 SQVTM and CDR2 ANQGSEA. The CDR3 is 16 residues long. CDR3 sequence (DNA): TGCAGCGTTGAATTCTTCGTACGGGAGGGAGGCGGGGAGCTGTTTTTT. Amino acids: CSVEFFVREGGGELFF.

The chain employs TRBV28 and TRBJ2-2; 9 positions match TRBD1. Germline CDR1 and CDR2: MDHEN and SYDVKM. The V and J ends lost 8 bases and 6 bases, in that order; junction bases with no gene match: 4. The CDR3 runs to 13 residues. The CDR3 coding sequence is TGTGCCAGCGGGACAGGGTGGGCCGGGGAGCTGTTTTTT. Its translation: CASGTGWAGELFF.

The genes are TRBV5-5 and TRBJ1-5; maybe TRBD1 (6 bases). The CDR3 spans 15 residues. Between the trimmed V and J ends, which lost 2 bases and 7 bases, there was a span of 16 bases. Germline CDR1 SGHKS, CDR2 YYEKEE (reference sequence). The CDR3 coding sequence is TGTGCCAGCAGCTTACAGGGTGATGCGGGGCAGCCCCAGCATTTT. Translation gives CASSLQGDAGQPQHF.

This clone came up once. In the same sample, other DNA sequences code for this CDR3. The chain uses TRBV30 and TRBJ1-5; D remains ambiguous. Trimming cost V 0 bases and J 3 bases, with 6 bases left between them. The CDR3 extends over 13 amino acids. Germline V gives CDR1 GTSNPN, CDR2 SVGIG (reference sequence). The CDR3 loop is CAWSVRNNQPQHF. CDR3 nucleotides: TGTGCCTGGAGTGTACGAAACAATCAGCCCCAGCATTTT.

This clone was observed a handful of times. The chain recombines TRBV4-2 with TRBJ1-1; 8 bases line up with TRBD1. This CDR3 has 17 amino acids. Germline loops: CDR1 LGHNA, CDR2 YNFKEQ. J lost 0 bases, V lost 0 bases, and 6 bases had no gene match. The CDR3 DNA reads TGTGCCAGCAGCCAAGACCCACAGGGGGGGTTGAACACTGAAGCTTTCTTT. Its protein product is CASSQDPQGGLNTEAFF.

With respect to this clone: This sample includes further DNA sequences coding for the same CDR3. The V and J genes are TRBV5-6 and TRBJ2-3; D unclear. V shed 0 bases and J shed 0 bases, with 5 bases lying between them. Germline V gives CDR1 SGHDT, CDR2 YYEEEE. There are 14 residues in the CDR3. The CDR3 sequence: CASSLGTSTDTQYF. The CDR3 DNA sequence: TGTGCCAGCAGCTTGGGGACCAGCACAGATACGCAGTATTTT.

This clone came up a few times. The chain recombines TRBV4-2 with TRBJ2-5; 10 nucleotides match TRBD2. The V and J ends lost 1 base and 0 bases, in that order; junction bases with no gene match: 8. The CDR3 runs to 18 residues. From germline, CDR1 is LGHNA and CDR2 YNFKEQ. The CDR3 region is CASSQGTSGGGYQETQYF. The CDR3 DNA follows: TGTGCCAGCAGCCAAGGGACTAGCGGAGGCGGGTACCAAGAGACCCAGTACTTC.

This clone appeared many times. The genes are TRBV6-4 and TRBJ2-3; 7 bases are shared with TRBD2. The CDR3 length is 14 residues. Germline V CDR1 and CDR2: MRHNA, SNTAGT. J was trimmed by 4 bases and V by 4 bases; bases with no gene match: 5. CDR3 sequence reads: CASSASGTPDTQYF. Here the CDR3 DNA reads TGTGCCAGCAGTGCAAGCGGGACTCCAGATACGCAGTATTTT.

This rearrangement joins TRBV6-1 to TRBJ2-4, with a weak D call TRBD1 (6 bases). From germline, CDR1 is MNHNS and CDR2 SASEGT. The CDR3 consists of 17 residues. Trimming removed 1 base at V and 3 bases at J, with 16 bases between. CDR3 bases: TGTGCCAGCAGTGAAGAAACTTTTTGGACAGTCAAAAACATTCAGTACTTC. Residues: CASSEETFWTVKNIQYF.

This CDR3 is CASNHGTAYEQYF. The CDR3 region has the DNA TGTGCCAGCAATCACGGGACGGCCTACGAGCAGTACTTC. The chain is built from TRBV28 and TRBJ2-7; possibly TRBD1 or TRBD2 for D (5 bases each). Germline V gene data show CDR1 as MDHEN and CDR2 as SYDVKM. The CDR3 is 13 residues long. Trimming cost V 7 bases and J 2 bases, with 12 bases left between them.

J is TRBJ2-2 and V is TRBV30; no reliable D call. The ends were cut back, 0 bases at V and 1 base at J, with 9 bases in the middle. The CDR3 is 15 amino acids. Germline values: CDR1 GTSNPN, CDR2 SVGIG (reference sequence). The CDR3 spells CAWSVGPKNTGELFF. The CDR3 nucleotides are TGTGCCTGGAGTGTAGGCCCGAAGAACACCGGGGAGCTGTTTTTT.

The V call is TRBV2, the J call TRBJ2-4; 7 bases fit TRBD2. This CDR3 has 13 residues. CDR1 is SNHLY, CDR2 FYNNEI, per germline. V lost 4 bases to trimming and J lost 10 bases; unmatched junction nucleotides: 7. CDR3 in amino acids: CASSGAGENIQYF. CDR3 DNA sequence: TGTGCCAGCAGTGGGGCGGGAGAGAATATTCAGTACTTC.

The gene calls are TRBV5-8 and TRBJ2-1, with a tentative D call TRBD2 (5 bases). The CDR3 length is 13 residues. V was shortened by 1 base and J by 3 bases, with 5 bases between the two germline ends. Germline V gene lookup returns CDR1 SGHTS and CDR2 YDEGEE. CDR3 loop: CASSLTSYNEQFF. In DNA, the CDR3 is TGTGCCAGCAGCTTGACTAGCTACAATGAGCAGTTCTTC.

CDR3 sequence: CASSVVEGQPQHF. CDR3 DNA: TGTGCCAGCAGCGTCGTCGAGGGTCAGCCCCAGCATTTT. This rearrangement joins TRBV7-9 to TRBJ1-5; D remains ambiguous. CDR3 length equals 13 residues. Germline assignment: CDR1 SEHNR and CDR2 FQNEAQ (reference sequence). With 5 bases removed from V and 6 bases from J, the gap between germline ends came to 11 bases.

The chain combines TRBV7-2 with TRBJ2-3; TRBD1 is a possible D gene (6 bases). The ends were cut back, 5 bases at V and 0 bases at J, with 21 bases in the middle. Germline V lookup: CDR1 SGHTA, CDR2 FQGNSA. CDR3 length: 18 residues. The CDR3 DNA sequence: TGTGCCAGCAGCCTCCGCCCCTCCCCAGGGGAAAGCACAGATACGCAGTATTTT. Residues: CASSLRPSPGESTDTQYF.

J is TRBJ1-2 and V is TRBV7-9; D not resolved. The CDR3 is 12 amino acids. V lost 2 bases and J 6 bases, leaving 7 bases between the germline ends. CDR1 and CDR2 from the germline V gene are SEHNR and FQNEAQ (reference sequence). CDR3 protein: CASSLISDGYTF. CDR3 DNA: TGTGCCAGCAGCTTAATTAGTGATGGCTACACCTTC.